The clone carrying this T cell receptor (beta chain) was counted only a few times. Its cognate antigen is unknown. The data derive from a study of blood T cells in healthy people across ages. V was pared by 6 bases and J by 1 base, with 5 bases of the junction left unmatched. Germline lookup yields CDR1 LNHDA and CDR2 SQIVND (reference sequence). The CDR3 totals 15 residues. General study points: Roughly linearly, TCR beta diversity per million T cells fell as age increased. Researchers judged that diversity estimates from one million T cells fell short of true values.

Using a J-beta primer mix together with a sample-barcoded 5' primer, a second PCR was run for roughly 6 to 12 cycles. TCRdb itself ran the 5' RACE reads through MiXCR, one entry per CDR3 protein. The repertoire holds approximately 1.5 million distinct CDR3 sequences, with about 31% as singletons. The material sequenced was blood. The rearrangement links TRBV19 to TRBJ2-3; 9 bases align to TRBD2. This TCR came from a woman in her twenties or thirties in good health. The CDR3 coding sequence is TGTGCCAGTAGCCCAGGGACTAGCCGCACAGATACGCAGTATTTT. This sequence encodes CASSPGTSRTDTQYF.